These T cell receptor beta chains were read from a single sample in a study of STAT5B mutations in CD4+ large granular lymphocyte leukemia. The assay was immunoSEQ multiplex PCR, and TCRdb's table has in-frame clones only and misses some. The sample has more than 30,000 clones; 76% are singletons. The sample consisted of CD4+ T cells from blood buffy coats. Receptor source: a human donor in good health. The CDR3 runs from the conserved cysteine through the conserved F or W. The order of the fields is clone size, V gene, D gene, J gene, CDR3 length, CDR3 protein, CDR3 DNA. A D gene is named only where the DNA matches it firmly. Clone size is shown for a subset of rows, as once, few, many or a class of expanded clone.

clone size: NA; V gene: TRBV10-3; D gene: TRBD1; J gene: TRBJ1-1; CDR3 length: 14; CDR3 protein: CATKLTGGLSEAFF; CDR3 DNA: TGTGCCACAAAGCTAACAGGGGGCTTATCTGAAGCTTTCTTT
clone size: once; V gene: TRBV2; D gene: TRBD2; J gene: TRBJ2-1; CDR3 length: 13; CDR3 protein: CASSLAGYNEQFF; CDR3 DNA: TGTGCCAGCAGTCTAGCGGGGTACAATGAGCAGTTCTTC
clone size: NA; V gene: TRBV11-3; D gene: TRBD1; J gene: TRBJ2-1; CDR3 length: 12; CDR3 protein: CASRTTGGEQFF; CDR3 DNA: TGTGCCAGCAGAACAACAGGGGGTGAGCAGTTCTTC
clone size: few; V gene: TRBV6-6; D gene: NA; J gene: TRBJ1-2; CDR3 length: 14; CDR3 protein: CASSGHGTGYGYTF; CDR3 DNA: TGTGCCAGCAGTGGCCATGGGACGGGATATGGCTACACCTTC
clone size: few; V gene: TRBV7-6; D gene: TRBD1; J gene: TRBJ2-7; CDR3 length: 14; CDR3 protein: CASSFRTGAYEQYF; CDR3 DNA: TGTGCCAGCAGCTTCCGGACAGGGGCCTACGAGCAGTACTTC
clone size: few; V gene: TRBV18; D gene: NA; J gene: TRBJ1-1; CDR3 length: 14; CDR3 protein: CASSPSLAGTEAFF; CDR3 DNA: TGTGCCAGCTCACCATCTCTTGCTGGGACTGAAGCTTTCTTT
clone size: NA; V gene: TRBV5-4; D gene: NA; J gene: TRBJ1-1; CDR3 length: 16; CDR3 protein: CASSLPGQGGNTEAFF; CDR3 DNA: TGTGCCAGCAGCTTGCCTGGGCAGGGTGGAAACACTGAAGCTTTCTTT
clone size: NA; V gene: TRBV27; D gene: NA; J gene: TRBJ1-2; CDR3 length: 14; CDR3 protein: CASSLFGRVDGYTF; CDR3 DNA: TGTGCCAGCAGTTTATTCGGCCGGGTGGATGGCTACACCTTC
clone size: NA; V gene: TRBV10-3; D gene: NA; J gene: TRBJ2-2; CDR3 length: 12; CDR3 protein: CAISGNTGELFF; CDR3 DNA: TGTGCCATCAGTGGTAACACCGGGGAGCTGTTTTTT
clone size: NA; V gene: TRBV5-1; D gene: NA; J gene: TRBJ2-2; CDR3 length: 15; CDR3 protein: CASSLGLEGTGELFF; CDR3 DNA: TGCGCCAGCAGCTTGGGACTAGAGGGTACCGGGGAGCTGTTTTTT
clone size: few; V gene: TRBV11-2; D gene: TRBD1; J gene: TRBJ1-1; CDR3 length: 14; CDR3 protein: CASSSRTGNTEAFF; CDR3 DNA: TGTGCCAGCAGCTCTAGGACAGGGAACACTGAAGCTTTCTTT
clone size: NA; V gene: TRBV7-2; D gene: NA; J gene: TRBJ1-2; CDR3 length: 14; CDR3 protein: CASSLARAGEGYTF; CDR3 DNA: TGTGCCAGCAGCTTAGCGAGGGCAGGGGAAGGCTACACCTTC
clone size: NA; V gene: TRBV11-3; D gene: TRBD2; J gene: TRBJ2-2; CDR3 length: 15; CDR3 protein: CASSPTSGNTGELFF; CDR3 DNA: TGTGCCAGCAGTCCAACTAGCGGCAACACCGGGGAGCTGTTTTTT
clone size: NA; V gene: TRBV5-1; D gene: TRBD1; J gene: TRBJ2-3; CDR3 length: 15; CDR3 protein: CASSDGTGLSTAQYF; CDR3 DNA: TGCGCCAGCAGCGACGGGACAGGTCTCTCCACGGCGCAGTATTTT
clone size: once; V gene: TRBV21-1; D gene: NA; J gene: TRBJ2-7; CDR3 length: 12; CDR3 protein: CASSKVSYEQYF; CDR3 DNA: TGTGCCAGCAGCAAAGTTTCCTACGAGCAGTACTTC
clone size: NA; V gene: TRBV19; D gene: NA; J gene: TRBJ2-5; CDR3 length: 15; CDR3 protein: CASSQYTGGQETQYF; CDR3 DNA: TGTGCCAGTAGTCAATACACCGGGGGACAAGAGACCCAGTACTTC
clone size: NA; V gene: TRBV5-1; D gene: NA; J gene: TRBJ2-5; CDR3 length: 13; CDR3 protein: CASSLILSETQYF; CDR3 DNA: TGCGCCAGCAGCTTGATACTATCTGAGACCCAGTACTTC
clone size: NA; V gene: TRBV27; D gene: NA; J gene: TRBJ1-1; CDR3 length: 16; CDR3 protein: CASSSFNGRLNTEAFF; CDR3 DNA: TGTGCCAGCAGTTCCTTTAATGGACGGCTGAACACTGAAGCTTTCTTT
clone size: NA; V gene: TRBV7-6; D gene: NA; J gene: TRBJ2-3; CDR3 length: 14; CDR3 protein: CASSPTVGTDTQYF; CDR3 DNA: TGTGCCAGCAGCCCAACGGTCGGCACAGATACGCAGTATTTT
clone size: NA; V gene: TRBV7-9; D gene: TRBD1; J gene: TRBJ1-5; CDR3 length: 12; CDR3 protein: CASSLGQGAAHF; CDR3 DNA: TGTGCCAGCAGCCTCGGACAGGGGGCGGCGCATTTT